The 11 T cell receptor beta chains given below trace back to one sample, sequenced in a study of shared clonotypes between healthy human individuals. CD45RO-negative cells were positively selected for CCR7, leaving out terminally differentiated effector memory CD45RA+ cells. Some clones are missing from TCRdb's copy, which holds only in-frame ones; the method was immunoSEQ multiplex PCR. There are 550,000 to 600,000 clones in the sample; 98% occur only once, and approximately 0.3% lies in the top ten. The sequencing sample was made of naive CD8+ T cells sorted from blood. The receptors were sampled from a man between 25 and 39 years old in good health.

This chain links TRBV5-6 with TRBJ1-1; TRBD1 is a possible D gene (6 bases). This CDR3 contains 17 residues. Germline lookup yields CDR1 SGHDT and CDR2 YYEEEE. The germline V and J ends were trimmed by 3 bases and 3 bases, with 21 bases remaining between them. CDR3 DNA: TGTGCCAGCAGCTCCGGGACAAGAGCTAGGATGCACACTGAAGCTTTCTTT. Translated, it gives CASSSGTRARMHTEAFF.

The chain combines TRBV30 with TRBJ2-7; 11 nucleotides line up with TRBD2. Per germline, CDR1 GTSNPN and CDR2 SVGIG (reference sequence). V lost 2 bases, J lost 2 bases, and 8 bases stayed unmatched. The CDR3 is made up of 16 amino acids. CDR3 region: CAWSIQLAGVPYEQYF. The DNA of the CDR3 is TGTGCCTGGAGTATCCAACTAGCGGGAGTCCCCTACGAGCAGTACTTC.

V is TRBV6-6 and J is TRBJ1-1, with a weak D call TRBD1 (5 bases). The CDR3 sequence is 12 residues long. Germline CDR1 and CDR2: MNHNY and SVGAGI (reference sequence). V lost 5 bases, J lost 11 bases, and 15 bases lay in between. CDR3 sequence: CASSPPGRAAFF. CDR3 bases: TGTGCCAGCAGTCCACCGGGACGGGCCGCTTTCTTT.

The J gene is TRBJ2-2, the V gene TRBV27, with D possibly being TRBD2 (7 bases). Looked up from germline, CDR1 is MNHEY and CDR2 is SMNVEV (reference sequence). The CDR3 spans 15 residues. Trimming took off 3 bases at V and 4 bases at J, with 12 bases between the two ends. CDR3 residues: CASSFGGAGTGELFF. The CDR3 DNA is TGTGCCAGCAGTTTTGGGGGGGCTGGCACCGGGGAGCTGTTTTTT.

V usage is TRBV2 and J usage is TRBJ1-2; D call uncertain. The CDR3 extends over 15 amino acids. Trimming stripped 6 bases from V and 0 bases from J, with 14 bases between. In germline, CDR1 is SNHLY, CDR2 FYNNEI. CDR3 residues: CASRAKDYPNYGYTF. The CDR3 DNA is TGTGCCAGCAGGGCCAAGGACTACCCTAACTATGGCTACACCTTC.

As regards this clone: The same CDR3 is also encoded by other DNA sequences in this sample. This chain joins TRBV28 and TRBJ1-5; D perhaps matches TRBD1 (5 bases). The V gene's germline CDR1 is MDHEN and CDR2 SYDVKM. V was pared by 2 bases and J by 7 bases, with 12 bases between. The CDR3 totals 14 residues. The CDR3 sequence is CASSLGQGHQPQHF. The CDR3 DNA sequence: TGTGCCAGCAGTTTAGGGCAGGGCCACCAGCCCCAGCATTTT.

The chain links TRBV27 to TRBJ2-1, with 14 bases that match TRBD2. This CDR3 comprises 16 residues. Trimming removed 0 bases from V and 10 bases from J; junction bases left unmatched: 5. Germline V gene lookup returns CDR1 MNHEY and CDR2 SMNVEV (reference sequence). CDR3 in amino acids: CASSLSGTSGSSEQFF. CDR3 coding DNA: TGTGCCAGCAGTTTATCCGGGACTAGCGGGAGTAGCGAGCAGTTCTTC.

This rearrangement joins TRBV6-6 to TRBJ1-1; D gene ambiguous. The CDR3 contains 15 residues. Germline CDR1 MNHNY, CDR2 SVGAGI (reference sequence). Trimming took off 2 bases at V and 1 base at J, with 11 bases between the two ends. Here the CDR3 reads CASSYLLGENTEAFF. The CDR3 DNA reads as TGTGCCAGCAGTTACCTTCTAGGAGAGAACACTGAAGCTTTCTTT.

The rearrangement joins TRBV6-6 to TRBJ1-2; D not resolved. Germline V lookup: CDR1 MNHNY, CDR2 SVGAGI (reference sequence). V was trimmed by 2 bases and J by 0 bases, leaving 10 bases between them. This CDR3 region has 15 residues. The CDR3 here is CASSYTDTTNYGYTF. The CDR3 nucleotides are TGTGCCAGCAGTTACACAGATACGACTAACTATGGCTACACCTTC.

The chain uses TRBV7-9 and TRBJ2-7; D is ambiguous. This CDR3 spans 12 amino acids. CDR1 SEHNR and CDR2 FQNEAQ come from the germline V gene (reference sequence). Trimming took off 5 bases at V and 4 bases at J, with 9 bases between the two ends. The CDR3 loop reads CASSHHPYEQYF. The CDR3, as DNA: TGTGCCAGCAGCCACCACCCTTACGAGCAGTACTTC.

V is TRBV4-1 and J is TRBJ2-7; 10 positions agree with TRBD1. Germline CDR1 is MGHRA and CDR2 is YSYEKL. The CDR3 consists of 17 residues. V lost 4 bases to trimming and J lost 3 bases; unmatched junction nucleotides: 12. This CDR3 is CASSRPPGQGMDYEQYF. CDR3 coding DNA: TGCGCCAGCAGCCGACCTCCGGGACAGGGGATGGACTACGAGCAGTACTTC.